The T cell receptor (beta chain) described here comes from a study of shared clonotypes between healthy human individuals. Points from the study as a whole: A reduction in generation probabilities was seen for non-shared clonotypes relative to those shared by all four donors.

In the case of this clone: Its specificity is not known.

Deep was the level at which the assay was run. Genomic DNA of every subset was divided equally among multiple immunoSEQ plates. Libraries were prepared by immunoSEQ multiplex PCR; TCRdb keeps only in-frame clonotypes and omits some of them. The table includes some 790,000 clones, 55% to 75% detected once. The sample taken for sequencing was memory CD4+ T cells sorted from blood. Subset noted: CD45RA-negative fraction. The receptor was derived from a woman in her thirties in good health.

The CDR3 DNA is TGTGCCAGCAGCTTAGTACTAGCGGGAATGTCCTACAATGAGCAGTTCTTC. Translating it yields CASSLVLAGMSYNEQFF. This rearrangement joins TRBV7-2 to TRBJ2-1; the match to TRBD2 covers 10 bases. Trimming at V came to 1 base and at J to 1 base, leaving 4 bases not matched to a gene. CDR1 is SGHTA and CDR2 is FQGNSA in the germline V gene. The CDR3 spans 17 residues. Complete variable domain (other parts from reference TRBV7-2 and TRBJ2-1): GAGVSQSPSNKVTEKGKDVELRCDPISGHTALYWYRQSLGQGLEFLIYFQGNSAPDKSGLPSDRFSAERTGGSVSTLTIQRTQQEDSAVYLCASSLVLAGMSYNEQFFGPGTRLTVL.